Listed here are 21 T cell receptor beta chains from one sample, sequenced in a study of response to subunit inactivated influenza vaccine. A single record per CDR3 protein comes from TCRdb applying MiXCR to the RT-PCR reads. The data hold some 640,000 distinct CDR3 sequences, with approximately 15% observed a single time. The sample consisted of PBMCs from blood, taken 14 to 15 days before vaccination. These TCRs come from a man aged 45-65 years who received an inactivated influenza vaccine.

The chain joins TRBV7-9 to TRBJ2-1; 8 bases line up with TRBD2. Germline CDR1 and CDR2: SEHNR and FQNEAQ (reference sequence). This CDR3 region has 14 residues. V trimming: 3 bases; J trimming: 7 bases; junction bases outside the gene matches: 5. DNA for the CDR3: TGTGCCAGCAGCTTGTCCGGGACTAGAAATGAGCAGTTCTTC. Translating it yields CASSLSGTRNEQFF.

This clonotype was recorded a few times. CDR3 sequence (DNA): TGTGCCAGCAGCGGACCCATAGCGGGAGGATCCGGGGAGCTGTTTTTT. This encodes CASSGPIAGGSGELFF. This sequence joins TRBV7-9 and TRBJ2-2; TRBD2 agrees at 10 bases. V shed 5 bases and J 6 bases; nucleotides not matched to a gene: 9. This CDR3 comprises 16 residues. From germline, CDR1 is SEHNR and CDR2 FQNEAQ (reference sequence).

This clonotype showed up just a few times. This chain uses TRBV6-6 with TRBJ1-4; a weak D match, TRBD1 (5 bases). This CDR3 has 11 residues. In germline, CDR1 is MNHNY, CDR2 SVGAGI (reference sequence). V was trimmed by 5 bases and J by 14 bases, leaving 12 bases between them. The CDR3 DNA follows: TGTGCCAGCAGTACAGGTCCCGGGCTGTTTTTT. Protein sequence: CASSTGPGLFF.

This clonotype was observed many times. The rearrangement links TRBV9 to TRBJ2-7; TRBD1 agrees at 10 bases. The V gene's germline CDR1 is SGDLS and CDR2 YYNGEE. V trimming: 3 bases; J trimming: 2 bases; junction bases outside the gene matches: 2. This CDR3 has 14 residues. The CDR3 DNA follows: TGTGCCAGCAGCGAGGGGACAGGGGCCTACGAGCAGTACTTC. Translation: CASSEGTGAYEQYF.

CDR3 amino acids: CSASYQREIFEQFF. As DNA, the CDR3 is TGCAGTGCTAGTTACCAGCGGGAGATTTTTGAGCAGTTCTTC. V and J are TRBV20-1 and TRBJ2-1; 8 nucleotides line up with TRBD2. The trim removed 3 bases at V and 9 bases at J, leaving 10 bases unmatched. Looked up from germline, CDR1 is DFQATT and CDR2 is SNEGSKA (reference sequence). The CDR3 consists of 14 residues.

The sample holds a few counts of this clonotype. The chain employs TRBV6-1 and TRBJ1-5; D is ambiguous. From germline, CDR1 is MNHNS and CDR2 SASEGT. The CDR3 covers 16 residues. V lost 2 bases and J 0 bases, leaving 11 bases between the germline ends. CDR3 in DNA: TGTGCCAGCAGTGAAAGGATGGGATATAGCAATCAGCCCCAGCATTTT. Translating gives CASSERMGYSNQPQHF.

This clonotype was seen more than once but under ten times. The rearrangement links TRBV20-1 to TRBJ2-7, with 7 positions matching TRBD2. The germline CDR1 and CDR2 sequences are DFQATT and SNEGSKA (reference sequence). CDR3 length equals 19 residues. The V gene end was trimmed by 0 bases and the J gene end by 5 bases; junction bases not matched to a gene: 22. This CDR3 reads CSARESPRFLADRADEQYF. The CDR3 region has the DNA TGCAGTGCTAGAGAATCGCCGCGTTTTCTAGCGGACCGTGCCGACGAGCAGTACTTC.

The rearrangement links TRBV28 to TRBJ2-1, with 9 bases that match TRBD1. The V segment lost 6 bases and the J segment 2 bases; nucleotides outside the gene matches: 5. Germline V gives CDR1 MDHEN, CDR2 SYDVKM. This CDR3 is 15 amino acids long. The CDR3 here is CASRPTGGTYNEQFF. The DNA of the CDR3 is TGTGCCAGCAGGCCCACAGGGGGCACCTACAATGAGCAGTTCTTC.

In this sample, this clonotype turned up a few times. The chain couples TRBV20-1 to TRBJ1-1, with D perhaps matching TRBD1 (5 bases). The CDR3 totals 15 residues. CDR1 and CDR2 (germline): DFQATT, SNEGSKA (reference sequence). The V gene lost 1 base and the J gene lost 4 bases, with 16 bases spanning the gap. The CDR3 sequence: CSARGFQGASTEAFF. The CDR3 coding sequence is TGCAGTGCTAGAGGGTTTCAGGGCGCGAGCACTGAAGCTTTCTTT.

At least ten counts were recorded for this clonotype. The V gene is TRBV12-3 or TRBV12-4, the J gene TRBJ1-1; D not certain. The CDR3 contains 16 residues. Trimming took off 5 bases at V and 4 bases at J, with 20 bases between the two ends. The DNA for the CDR3 is TGTGCCAGCAGTAACCCCGGGAGCTGGTGGGGCACTGAAGCTTTCTTT. Translating gives CASSNPGSWWGTEAFF.

This clonotype came up a few times. This chain's CDR3 is CASSKQGDGYTF. CDR3 sequence (DNA): TGTGCCAGCAGTAAACAGGGGGATGGCTACACCTTC. The chain uses TRBV6-6 and TRBJ1-2, with TRBD1 identical over 8 bases. CDR1 is MNHNY, CDR2 SVGAGI, per germline (reference sequence). The V and J ends lost 5 bases and 6 bases, in that order; junction bases with no gene match: 2. The CDR3 runs 12 residues.

The sample holds many counts of this clonotype. This chain uses TRBV20-1 with TRBJ2-3; the match to TRBD1 covers 7 bases. The junction had 3 bases not matched to a gene; V was cut back by 6 bases and J by 0 bases. CDR1 DFQATT and CDR2 SNEGSKA come from the germline V gene (reference sequence). CDR3 size: 13 residues. The chain's CDR3 is CSARDSSTDTQYF. The CDR3 DNA reads as TGCAGTGCCAGGGACAGTAGCACAGATACGCAGTATTTT.

The genes are TRBV7-8 and TRBJ1-4; 7 bases line up with TRBD1. With V trimmed by 5 bases and J by 8 bases, 11 bases remained unmatched. The CDR3 extends over 15 amino acids. Germline values: CDR1 SGHVS, CDR2 FQNEAQ. CDR3 protein: CASSRDRVVGEKLFF. CDR3 coding DNA: TGTGCCAGCAGCCGAGACAGGGTTGTGGGGGAAAAACTGTTTTTT.

The V and J genes are TRBV2 and TRBJ2-1; no reliable D call. Germline lookup yields CDR1 SNHLY and CDR2 FYNNEI. This CDR3 has 11 amino acids. V was cut by 8 bases and J by 5 bases, with 7 bases left in between. CDR3 nucleotides: TGTGCCAGCGTCAGAGACAATGAGCAGTTCTTC. Translating gives CASVRDNEQFF.

A few counts support this clonotype. The chain has TRBV20-1 and TRBJ1-2, with TRBD1 matching over 8 bases. After removal of 0 bases from V and 1 base from J, the junction contained 7 bases not matched to a gene. The length of the CDR3 is 16 residues. CDR1 and CDR2 (germline): DFQATT, SNEGSKA (reference sequence). The CDR3 loop is CSARDQGALLNYGYTF. As DNA, the CDR3 is TGCAGTGCTAGAGATCAGGGGGCTTTACTTAACTATGGCTACACCTTC.

In this sample, this clonotype turned up a few times. This CDR3 is CSARAPSGRAQFF. CDR3 bases: TGCAGTGCTAGAGCCCCTAGCGGTCGGGCGCAGTTCTTC. V gene TRBV20-1 combines with J gene TRBJ2-1; 7 positions agree with TRBD2. Unmatched junction bases numbered 9, after V lost 1 base and J lost 12 bases. The CDR3 is 13 amino acids. From germline, CDR1 is DFQATT and CDR2 SNEGSKA (reference sequence).

This clonotype was picked up a small number of times. The chain links TRBV7-8 to TRBJ2-4, with D possibly matching TRBD1 (5 bases). V was clipped by 5 bases and J by 8 bases, with 22 bases between them. Germline CDR1 SGHVS, CDR2 FQNEAQ. This CDR3 contains 16 residues. CDR3 DNA sequence: TGTGCCAGCAGCCTAAGTGTAGGGGAAGTAAAGGACATTCAGTACTTC. This codes for CASSLSVGEVKDIQYF.

The chain has TRBV5-6 and TRBJ1-5; D is perhaps TRBD1 (5 bases). The V end lost 4 bases, the J end lost 4 bases, and 9 bases lay between the germline ends. Germline loops: CDR1 SGHDT, CDR2 YYEEEE. The CDR3 covers 13 residues. CDR3 bases: TGTGCCAGCAGCCGGACACCAAATCAGCCCCAGCATTTT. Residues: CASSRTPNQPQHF.

The chain recombines TRBV4-1 with TRBJ1-5, with D unclear. The CDR3 consists of 13 residues. V was clipped by 2 bases and J by 3 bases, with 5 bases between them. Germline assignment: CDR1 MGHRA and CDR2 YSYEKL. The CDR3 loop is CASSQPDNQPQHF. The DNA for the CDR3 is TGCGCCAGCAGCCAACCGGACAATCAGCCCCAGCATTTT.

Only a few counts were recorded for this clonotype. This chain connects TRBV20-1 to TRBJ2-7, with 9 positions matching TRBD2. The V gene's germline CDR1 is DFQATT and CDR2 SNEGSKA (reference sequence). This CDR3 comprises 14 residues. Trimming at V came to 7 bases and at J to 7 bases, leaving 14 bases not matched to a gene. CDR3 amino acids: CSVPSGITSGEQYF. Written as DNA, the CDR3 is TGCAGTGTCCCTAGCGGGATCACTTCGGGGGAGCAGTACTTC.

The genes are TRBV20-1 and TRBJ2-4; 8 nucleotides match TRBD2. The V segment lost 4 bases and the J segment 12 bases; nucleotides outside the gene matches: 14. The CDR3 covers 14 residues. The germline CDR1 and CDR2 sequences are DFQATT and SNEGSKA (reference sequence). The CDR3 spells CSATGGTRLRDQYF. The CDR3 bases are TGCAGTGCTACTGGGGGGACTAGGCTTCGGGATCAGTACTTC.